The 32 T cell receptor beta chains below were found in one sample sequenced in a study of blood T cell repertoires in COVID-19. Sequenced by immunoSEQ multiplex PCR; TCRdb stores in-frame clones only, minus some. The table has about 92,000 clones, less than 75% seen once. Material: peripheral blood. The receptors originated from a woman aged 55-69 years in a cohort sampled during active or convalescent COVID-19.

This clone was counted between two and nine times. This rearrangement joins TRBV7-9 to TRBJ2-1; the match to TRBD2 covers 8 bases. After removal of 0 bases from V and 5 bases from J, the junction contained 0 bases not matched to a gene. There are 14 residues in the CDR3. The germline V gene has CDR1 SEHNR and CDR2 FQNEAQ (reference sequence). CDR3 sequence reads: CASSLAGGDNEQFF. Written as DNA, the CDR3 is TGTGCCAGCAGCTTAGCCGGGGGGGACAATGAGCAGTTCTTC.

This clone was seen a few times. J is TRBJ2-2 and V is TRBV2; 9 positions agree with TRBD2. Germline values: CDR1 SNHLY, CDR2 FYNNEI. Germline trimming cut 2 bases from V and 4 bases from J; bases unmatched to any gene: 11. This CDR3 contains 18 residues. CDR3 region: CASSESLAGATGTGELFF. The CDR3 DNA reads as TGTGCCAGCAGTGAATCTTTAGCGGGGGCGACGGGCACCGGGGAGCTGTTTTTT.

This clone was detected only once. This chain joins TRBV28 and TRBJ2-1; a possible D gene is TRBD2 (5 bases). Germline CDR1 is MDHEN and CDR2 is SYDVKM. The CDR3 covers 11 residues. Between the trimmed V and J ends, which lost 6 bases and 9 bases, there was a span of 9 bases. This CDR3 reads CASSLRGEQFF. CDR3 nucleotides: TGTGCCAGCAGCCTCCGGGGTGAGCAGTTCTTC. The full variable domain, in which reference TRBV28 and TRBJ2-1 provide the parts outside the CDR3, is DVKVTQSSRYLVKRTGEKVFLECVQDMDHENMFWYRQDPGLGLRLIYFSYDVKMKEKGDIPEGYSVSREKKERFSLILESASTNQTSMYLCASSLRGEQFFGPGTRLTVL.

The J gene is TRBJ1-2, the V gene TRBV28; no reliable D call. The CDR3 sequence is 15 residues long. Germline loops: CDR1 MDHEN, CDR2 SYDVKM. The germline V and J ends were trimmed by 6 bases and 0 bases, with 14 bases remaining between them. CDR3 sequence (DNA): TGTGCCAGCAGCTTAGGAGGGTGGGCTAACTATGGCTACACCTTC. It codes for CASSLGGWANYGYTF.

V and J are TRBV7-2 and TRBJ2-7; 10 nucleotides align to TRBD1. Germline-derived CDR1 and CDR2 are SGHTA and FQGNSA. The CDR3 is 15 residues long. The V and J ends lost 6 bases and 1 base, in that order; junction bases with no gene match: 6. Written as DNA, the CDR3 is TGTGCCAGCAGAAAGGACAGGGGGTATTCCTACGAGCAGTACTTC. Protein product: CASRKDRGYSYEQYF.

The gene calls are TRBV10-3 and TRBJ2-3; 12 nucleotides agree with TRBD1. Germline V gene sequence: CDR1 ENHRY, CDR2 SYGVKD. This CDR3 region has 14 residues. Trimming took 6 bases from V and 5 from J; bases not matched to a gene: 3. CDR3 protein: CAISGTGGQDTQYF. The DNA for the CDR3 is TGTGCCATCAGCGGGACAGGGGGCCAAGATACGCAGTATTTT.

The chain couples TRBV9 to TRBJ2-2; 8 positions match TRBD2. The CDR3 loop spans 16 amino acids. Looked up from germline, CDR1 is SGDLS and CDR2 is YYNGEE. The V and J ends lost 4 bases and 4 bases, in that order; junction bases with no gene match: 9. CDR3 in DNA: TGTGCCAGCAGCTCACAGAAAGCGGGGGCCACCGGGGAGCTGTTTTTT. Its protein product is CASSSQKAGATGELFF. The full variable domain, its missing parts supplied by reference TRBV9 and TRBJ2-2, is DSGVTQTPKHLITATGQRVTLRCSPRSGDLSVYWYQQSLDQGLQFLIQYYNGEERAKGNILERFSAQQFPDLHSELNLSSLELGDSALYFCASSSQKAGATGELFFGEGSRLTVL.

This clone was recorded a few times. V and J are TRBV13 and TRBJ2-7; TRBD2 might be the D (9 bases). Deletions cut 1 base from V and 2 bases from J, with 24 bases between. CDR1 PRHDT and CDR2 FYEKMQ come from the germline V gene (reference sequence). This CDR3 is built from 19 residues. The DNA of the CDR3 is TGTGCCAGCAGCTTAGTGGGGACAGGATACAAGCGGGGGGCCTACGAGCAGTACTTC. Protein product: CASSLVGTGYKRGAYEQYF.

This clone was observed a handful of times. Other DNA sequences in this specimen translate into the identical CDR3. The V gene is TRBV5-4, the J gene TRBJ2-1; the D is unclear. Germline CDR1 and CDR2: SGHNT and YYREEE (reference sequence). The CDR3 totals 13 residues. V was shortened by 2 bases and J by 3 bases, with 6 bases between the two germline ends. The CDR3 bases are TGTGCCAGCAGCTTTACTGACTACAATGAGCAGTTCTTC. The encoded protein is CASSFTDYNEQFF.

In its sample, this clone was seen a few times. This chain links TRBV7-9 with TRBJ1-5; D not certain. CDR1 and CDR2 from the germline V gene are SEHNR and FQNEAQ (reference sequence). CDR3 length: 14 amino acids. V gave up 1 base and J gave up 2 bases, with 6 bases separating them. The CDR3 DNA sequence: TGTGCCAGCAGCTTAGGCGAGGGCAATCAGCCCCAGCATTTT. It translates to CASSLGEGNQPQHF.

The gene calls are TRBV28 and TRBJ1-2; 8 nucleotides align to TRBD1. CDR1 is MDHEN, CDR2 SYDVKM, per germline. Germline trimming cut 3 bases from V and 8 bases from J; bases unmatched to any gene: 5. This CDR3 contains 13 residues. The CDR3 nucleotides are TGTGCCAGCAGTTTTTCGACAGGGGTCGGCTACACCTTC. This encodes CASSFSTGVGYTF.

Many counts were recorded for this clone. The chain combines TRBV7-9 with TRBJ1-5, with 8 nucleotides matching TRBD1. V shed 2 bases and J 3 bases; nucleotides not matched to a gene: 3. Germline CDR1 SEHNR, CDR2 FQNEAQ (reference sequence). The CDR3 runs to 15 residues. CDR3 sequence reads: CASSLSGGFNQPQHF. The CDR3 DNA reads TGTGCCAGCAGCTTATCAGGGGGCTTCAATCAGCCCCAGCATTTT.

The J gene is TRBJ1-6, the V gene TRBV6-5; D is uncertain. V shed 2 bases and J shed 5 bases, with 7 bases lying between them. The CDR3 has 14 residues. Germline-derived CDR1 and CDR2 are MNHEY and SVGAGI. This CDR3 is CASSYGQHNSPLHF. In DNA, the CDR3 is TGTGCCAGCAGTTACGGGCAGCATAATTCACCCCTCCACTTT.

This clone was found many times. This sequence joins TRBV11-3 and TRBJ2-3, with 9 bases identical to TRBD2. CDR3 length equals 14 residues. Germline assignment: CDR1 SGHNT and CDR2 YENEEA. Losses at the gene ends were 4 bases for V and 6 bases for J; bases not matched to a gene: 5. The CDR3, as DNA: TGTGCCAGCAGCTCACTAGCGGGCGGGGATACGCAGTATTTT. It codes for CASSSLAGGDTQYF.

This clone is termed medium-sized (0.01 to 0.1%). This chain uses TRBV28 with TRBJ1-5, with 8 bases fitting TRBD1. Germline lookup yields CDR1 MDHEN and CDR2 SYDVKM. The CDR3 has 15 amino acids. J was trimmed by 1 base and V by 6 bases; bases with no gene match: 5. The CDR3 loop reads CASRFTGGSNQPQHF. CDR3 coding DNA: TGTGCCAGCAGGTTTACAGGGGGAAGCAATCAGCCCCAGCATTTT.

CDR3 loop: CASSPKPGQGHVSNQPQHF. The DNA for the CDR3 is TGTGCCAGCAGCCCCAAACCGGGACAGGGGCATGTCAGCAATCAGCCCCAGCATTTT. The V and J genes are TRBV5-4 and TRBJ1-5, with 10 bases matching TRBD1. V shed 4 bases and J 1 base; nucleotides not matched to a gene: 14. CDR3 length equals 19 residues. From germline, CDR1 is SGHNT and CDR2 YYREEE (reference sequence).

This clone was seen more than once but under ten times. The genes are TRBV23-1 and TRBJ2-6, with 7 nucleotides matching TRBD1. TRBV23-1 is filed as an ORF, its function uncertain. This CDR3 spans 17 amino acids. V gave up 6 bases and J gave up 1 base; unmatched junction bases: 9. CDR3 DNA sequence: TGCGCCAGCAGACCGGCCCACAGGGGATCTGGGGCCAACGTCCTGACTTTC. Its translation is CASRPAHRGSGANVLTF.

The V and J genes are TRBV15 and TRBJ2-1; maybe TRBD2 (5 bases). CDR3 length: 15 amino acids. Per the germline V gene, CDR1 is LNHNV and CDR2 is YYDKDF (reference sequence). Trimming took off 0 bases at V and 7 bases at J, with 13 bases between the two ends. CDR3 bases: TGTGCCACCAGCAGAGAGAGGGCCTTAGGTAATGAGCAGTTCTTC. It is translated as CATSRERALGNEQFF.

The DNA of the CDR3 is TGCGCCAGCAGCCCGCGGGGGCCAACAGATACGCAGTATTTT. This gives the protein CASSPRGPTDTQYF. V is TRBV5-1 and J is TRBJ2-3; a weak D match, TRBD2 (7 bases). Germline V lookup: CDR1 SGHRS, CDR2 YFSETQ. The germline V and J ends were trimmed by 4 bases and 3 bases, with 12 bases remaining between them. The CDR3 consists of 14 residues.

V usage is TRBV11-2 and J usage is TRBJ1-6, with 10 bases matching TRBD1. The ends lost 0 bases at V and 9 bases at J; junction bases unmatched: 2. This CDR3 spans 15 amino acids. In germline, CDR1 is SGHAT, CDR2 FQNNGV. The CDR3: CASSLDWTGGSPLHF. The CDR3 DNA sequence: TGTGCCAGCAGCTTAGACTGGACAGGGGGTTCACCCCTCCACTTT.

The chain employs TRBV28 and TRBJ2-7, with D perhaps matching TRBD2 (6 bases). This CDR3 is 15 amino acids long. Per the germline V gene, CDR1 is MDHEN and CDR2 is SYDVKM. Trimming cost V 3 bases and J 7 bases, with 19 bases left between them. Here the CDR3 DNA reads TGTGCCAGCAGTTTTGGAGGGTATGACAAGGTGGAGCAGTACTTC. Translation: CASSFGGYDKVEQYF.

This chain connects TRBV9 to TRBJ2-3, with a possible D match to TRBD1 (5 bases). V lost 4 bases and J lost 5, with 11 bases in between. Germline loops: CDR1 SGDLS, CDR2 YYNGEE. The CDR3 has 13 residues. CDR3 in amino acids: CASSQPRGDTQYF. The CDR3 DNA reads as TGTGCCAGCAGCCAACCTAGGGGAGATACGCAGTATTTT. Looking up the rest from reference TRBV9 and TRBJ2-3 gives the full variable domain: DSGVTQTPKHLITATGQRVTLRCSPRSGDLSVYWYQQSLDQGLQFLIQYYNGEERAKGNILERFSAQQFPDLHSELNLSSLELGDSALYFCASSQPRGDTQYFGPGTRLTVL.

The rearrangement joins TRBV28 to TRBJ2-2; maybe TRBD2 (6 bases). The CDR3 is made up of 15 amino acids. Germline V lookup: CDR1 MDHEN, CDR2 SYDVKM. Trimming cost V 5 bases and J 4 bases, with 14 bases left between them. Written as DNA, the CDR3 is TGTGCCAGCAGTCAACAGCAAGCGGGCACCGGGGAGCTGTTTTTT. Its protein is CASSQQQAGTGELFF.

The CDR3 bases are TGTGCCAGCAGTTTAGGTGTAATAGCCGGAAAGGAAGCTTTCTTT. Amino acids: CASSLGVIAGKEAFF. The chain links TRBV27 to TRBJ1-1; D not resolved. CDR3 size: 15 residues. CDR1 and CDR2 from the germline V gene are MNHEY and SMNVEV (reference sequence). The V end lost 2 bases, the J end lost 8 bases, and 18 bases lay between the germline ends.

The table lists this clone with a few counts. The genes are TRBV5-5 and TRBJ2-7; a weak D match, TRBD1 (5 bases). Trimming cost V 3 bases and J 2 bases, with 9 bases left between them. Germline V gene data show CDR1 as SGHKS and CDR2 as YYEKEE (reference sequence). The CDR3 length is 13 residues. CDR3 protein: CASSSGITYEQYF. CDR3 DNA: TGTGCCAGCAGCTCAGGGATCACCTACGAGCAGTACTTC.

This chain's CDR3 is CASSQQGTGELFF. Here the CDR3 DNA reads TGTGCCAGCAGTCAACAGGGGACCGGGGAGCTGTTTTTT. This chain uses TRBV2 with TRBJ2-2; 7 positions match TRBD1. The CDR3 consists of 13 residues. The germline V gene encodes CDR1 SNHLY and CDR2 FYNNEI. Trimming took 5 bases from V and 5 from J; bases not matched to a gene: 2.

The J gene is TRBJ2-3, the V gene TRBV4-2; 7 bases agree with TRBD2. J was trimmed by 8 bases and V by 0 bases; bases with no gene match: 11. From germline, CDR1 is LGHNA and CDR2 YNFKEQ. This CDR3 has 16 residues. The CDR3 loop reads CASSQDSSGLTSTQYF. In DNA form, the CDR3 reads TGTGCCAGCAGCCAAGATTCTAGCGGACTCACAAGTACGCAGTATTTT.

The CDR3 loop reads CASSERLETQYF. CDR3 nucleotide sequence: TGTGCCAGCAGTGAGCGCCTAGAGACCCAGTACTTC. The chain joins TRBV6-1 to TRBJ2-5; unclear D gene. CDR3 length: 12 residues. Germline V gene sequence: CDR1 MNHNS, CDR2 SASEGT. Trimming stripped 3 bases from V and 4 bases from J, with 6 bases between.

The V call is TRBV5-1, the J call TRBJ1-2, with TRBD1 identical over 10 bases. After removal of 4 bases from V and 5 bases from J, the junction contained 8 bases not matched to a gene. There are 15 residues in the CDR3. From germline, CDR1 is SGHRS and CDR2 YFSETQ. CDR3 protein: CASSQPGQGKYGYTF. The DNA of the CDR3 is TGCGCCAGCAGCCAACCGGGACAGGGGAAGTATGGCTACACCTTC. Together with reference TRBV5-1 and TRBJ1-2, the CDR3 gives the full variable domain: KAGVTQTPRYLIKTRGQQVTLSCSPISGHRSVSWYQQTPGQGLQFLFEYFSETQRNKGNFPGRFSGRQFSNSRSEMNVSTLELGDSALYLCASSQPGQGKYGYTFGSGTRLTVV.

This chain joins TRBV2 and TRBJ1-5; maybe TRBD1 (6 bases). With 7 bases removed from V and 0 bases from J, the gap between germline ends came to 13 bases. The CDR3 spans 15 residues. Germline V CDR1 and CDR2: SNHLY, FYNNEI. Here the CDR3 DNA reads TGTGCCAGCAAATTAACAGGGAATAGCAATCAGCCCCAGCATTTT. Translated, it gives CASKLTGNSNQPQHF.

Many counts were recorded for this clone. V usage is TRBV6-5 and J usage is TRBJ2-2, with a possible D match to TRBD1 (5 bases). The CDR3 totals 14 residues. V dropped 7 bases and J dropped 6 bases, with 15 bases sitting between them. CDR1 is MNHEY and CDR2 is SVGAGI in the germline V gene. CDR3 in amino acids: CASTAGQEAGELFF. In DNA form, the CDR3 reads TGTGCCAGCACGGCAGGGCAAGAGGCCGGGGAGCTGTTTTTT.

The genes are TRBV30 and TRBJ2-1; possibly TRBD1 for D (6 bases). V lost 7 bases and J 6 bases, leaving 10 bases between the germline ends. The CDR3 has 11 amino acids. From germline, CDR1 is GTSNPN and CDR2 SVGIG (reference sequence). DNA for the CDR3: TGTGCCTCTGGACAGACCAATGAGCAGTTCTTC. Protein sequence: CASGQTNEQFF.